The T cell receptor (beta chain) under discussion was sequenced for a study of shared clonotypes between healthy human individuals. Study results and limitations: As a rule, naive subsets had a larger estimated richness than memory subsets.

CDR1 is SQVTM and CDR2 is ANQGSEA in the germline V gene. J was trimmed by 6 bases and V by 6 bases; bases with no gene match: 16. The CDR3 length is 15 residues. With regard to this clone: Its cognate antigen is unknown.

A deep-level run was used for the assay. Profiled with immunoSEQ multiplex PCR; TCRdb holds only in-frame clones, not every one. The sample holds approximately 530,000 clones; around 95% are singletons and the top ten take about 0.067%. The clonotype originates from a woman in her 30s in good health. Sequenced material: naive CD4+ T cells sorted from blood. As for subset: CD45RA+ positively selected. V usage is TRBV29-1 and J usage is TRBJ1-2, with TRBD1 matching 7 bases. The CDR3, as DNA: TGCAGCGTCCCTTCGACCGGACAGGCGCTGAATGGCTACACCTTC. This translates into CSVPSTGQALNGYTF.